This TCR beta chain was obtained from a study of cytomegalovirus exposure and HLA in healthy donors. 13 Jbeta primers and 60 Vbeta primers were used for the PCR. Measured with immunoSEQ multiplex PCR; TCRdb has only the in-frame clones, and not every one. The profile shows more than 50,000 clones, 75% of them singletons. Germline loops: CDR1 MNHEY, CDR2 SMNVEV (reference sequence). V was pared by 4 bases and J by 2 bases, with 12 bases between. This CDR3 spans 14 amino acids. The rearrangement uses TRBV27 and TRBJ2-7, with D perhaps TRBD1 (5 bases). This clonotype was sampled from a middle-aged woman in good health and CMV-seropositive. Sequencing used PBMCs. Here the CDR3 DNA reads TGTGCCAGCAGTTATGGTCAGGGCGCCTACGAGCAGTACTTC. Protein product: CASSYGQGAYEQYF.